Here is one TCR beta chain with its context. Its specificity is unknown. The data originate from a study of graft-versus-host responses after intestinal transplantation. Assay used: immunoSEQ multiplex PCR; TCRdb lists only in-frame clones, some missing. The table lists approximately 80,000 clones, 85% to 90% of them singletons. Here the sequenced sample was unstimulated CD4+ T cells sorted from spleen or lymph node cells, taken before intestinal transplant. The sequence was collected from a human donor who received an intestinal transplant.

The CDR3 bases are TGTGCCAGCAGCGTATCCCCCGGTCAGCCCCAGCATTTT. This gives the protein CASSVSPGQPQHF. The chain links TRBV9 to TRBJ1-5; D is unclear. The germline V and J ends were trimmed by 1 base and 6 bases, with 8 bases remaining between them. This CDR3 is 13 amino acids long. Germline assignment: CDR1 SGDLS and CDR2 YYNGEE.